A selection of T cell receptor beta chains follows, all from one sample in a study of OX40 agonist ivuxolimab in advanced cancers. Method: immunoSEQ multiplex PCR; TCRdb's copy keeps in-frame clones and lacks some. The sample has 100,000 or so clones, about 80% seen once. The input for sequencing was CD4+ or CD8+ T cells sorted from blood, taken in a trial of the OX40 agonist ivuxolimab. The receptors stem from an adult with an advanced solid tumor such as melanoma, head and neck, liver or kidney cancer. Each CDR3 is given with its conserved first and last residue. D genes are given only for firm matches. Not all rows give a size; the values are once, few, many and, for expanded clones, a class.

j_call d_call clone_size v_call cdr3_nt cdr3_aa
TRBJ1-2 - - TRBV7-8 TGTGCCAGCAGCTTAGAGGGGACGCAGGTGACGGTTGATTATGGCTACACCTTC CASSLEGTQVTVDYGYTF
TRBJ1-4 TRBD1 - TRBV5-1 TGCGCCAGCATCGGGACAGGGGTCTTTTTT CASIGTGVFF
TRBJ1-4 - - TRBV7-9 TGTGCCAGCAGCTCAGATGGGGGACTGCTTAGGGAAAAACTGTTTTTT CASSSDGGLLREKLFF
TRBJ1-2 - - TRBV5-1 TGCGCCAGCAGTTACGGGACAAACTATGGCTACACCTTC CASSYGTNYGYTF
TRBJ1-5 - few TRBV27 TGTGCCAGCCGTAGGCAGGGCGACCACGGGCAGCCCCAGCATTTT CASRRQGDHGQPQHF
TRBJ2-3 TRBD2 - TRBV15 TGTGCCACCAGCAGGAGTCGCGGGGGGGCGTATATGGACACAGATACGCAGTATTTT CATSRSRGGAYMDTDTQYF
TRBJ2-7 TRBD1 - TRBV7-8 TGTGCCAGCAGCTTGCCCGTTCCCGGGACAGGCGCCTCCTACGAGCAGTACTTC CASSLPVPGTGASYEQYF
TRBJ1-2 TRBD1 - TRBV27 TGTGCCAGCAGACGCATTGACAGGGGGCTGGAGGGCTACACCTTC CASRRIDRGLEGYTF
TRBJ1-2 TRBD1 - TRBV6-1 TGTGCCAGCTTCCGGACAGGGGAATACTATGGCTACACCTTC CASFRTGEYYGYTF
TRBJ1-3 - - TRBV9 TGTGCCAGCAGCCTCTACGGGGGGGGTGGAAACACCATATATTTT CASSLYGGGGNTIYF
TRBJ2-1 TRBD1 - TRBV4-1 TGCGCCAGCAGCCAAGCAGGGGGCGCTGGCAATGAGCAGTTCTTC CASSQAGGAGNEQFF
TRBJ1-2 - few TRBV30 TGTGCCTGGACGAGGAGGGGGGCCTATGGCTACACCTTC CAWTRRGAYGYTF
TRBJ1-1 - - TRBV20-1 TGCAGTGCTACATACACTGAAGCTTTCTTT CSATYTEAFF
TRBJ2-7 - - TRBV7-6 TGTGCCAGCAGCTTAGATGGGACTCCTTACGAGCAGTACTTC CASSLDGTPYEQYF
TRBJ2-2 TRBD1 - TRBV18 TGTGCCAGCTCACCACTACAGGGGGCGTTCGCCGGGGAGCTGTTTTTT CASSPLQGAFAGELFF
TRBJ2-4 - - TRBV6-1 TGTGCCAGCAGAAGTTTGTCCAAAAACATTCAGTACTTC CASRSLSKNIQYF
TRBJ2-3 - once TRBV19 TGTGCCGCGGGCCGGTCGGATACGCAGTATTTT CAAGRSDTQYF
TRBJ2-1 TRBD2 - TRBV9 TGTGCCAGCACCACCCCAGGACTAGCGGGCGACAATGAGCAGTTCTTC CASTTPGLAGDNEQFF
TRBJ2-5 - - TRBV10-3 TGTGCCATCAGTGAGTCACGGGGGCAAGAGACCCAGTACTTC CAISESRGQETQYF
TRBJ1-2 TRBD1 - TRBV6-5 TGTGCCAGCAGTCGGACAGGGGGATACCTGCGGGGCTACACCTTC CASSRTGGYLRGYTF
TRBJ1-2 - few TRBV19 TGTGCCACCCGAGGGTTAACTAACTATGGCTACACCTTC CATRGLTNYGYTF